This T cell receptor beta chain appears in the sequencing data of a study of shared clonotypes between healthy human individuals. Whole-study context: Researchers drew samples from two women and a few men aged 18 to 49. The study used three CD4 naive, three CD4 memory, two CD8 naive and one CD8 memory plate per donor.

CD45RO-negative cells were positively selected for CCR7, leaving out terminally differentiated effector memory CD45RA+ cells. Recent acute infections and vaccinations were absent in the healthy HIV-negative adult donors. In its sample, this clone was seen once. Sequencing was performed with immunoSEQ multiplex PCR; in TCRdb, only in-frame clones are kept and a portion is missing. The sample consists of around 2.1 million clones, about 93% of them appearing once. The V and J ends lost 3 bases and 1 base, in that order; junction bases with no gene match: 5. CDR3 length: 16 residues. From germline, CDR1 is MDHEN and CDR2 SYDVKM.

The sample was naive CD8+ T cells from PBMCs. The chain combines TRBV28 with TRBJ2-7; 11 bases map to TRBD2. The TCR originated in a young man in good health. Some clones in this sample may be carry-over from other donors' samples. The CDR3 sequence is CASSLWLAGGSYEQYF. CDR3 coding DNA: TGTGCCAGCAGTTTGTGGCTAGCGGGAGGTTCCTACGAGCAGTACTTC.